The clone carrying this T cell receptor (beta chain) was seen many times. Its target is not known. These data originate in a study of identical twins. Study conclusions and caveats: Weaker excess twin sharing was observed in beta out-of-frame sequences.

One entry per CDR3 protein, called by TCRdb with MiXCR from the 5' RACE reads. The sample lists hundreds of thousands of distinct CDR3 sequences, about 12% occurring once. These records were also assigned to another study, of yellow fever vaccine responses in identical twins.

This receptor was identified in a young woman in good health. The sample taken for sequencing was PBMCs.

The CDR3: CASLSKEGASDTQYF. The DNA for the CDR3 is TGTGCCAGCCTATCCAAGGAAGGGGCCTCAGATACGCAGTATTTT. V and J are TRBV6-1 and TRBJ2-3; the D gene is possibly TRBD1 (5 bases). CDR1 and CDR2 from the germline V gene are MNHNS and SASEGT. The CDR3 has 15 residues. Trimming took off 8 bases at V and 4 bases at J, with 19 bases between the two ends.